This is a list of T cell receptor beta chains from one sample in a study of long-term antiretroviral therapy in people with HIV. Generated by immunoSEQ multiplex PCR, the TCRdb table keeps only in-frame clones and is missing some. The sample includes 11,000 to 15,000 clones, about 80% of them seen just once. The sample in question was unsorted PBMCs, obtained 3.2 years before starting antiretroviral therapy. The receptors stem from a man aged 35-49 years with HIV. The CDR3 runs from the conserved cysteine through the conserved F or W. The D gene is left open where the match is weak. Where a row states a size, it is once, few, many or the class of an expanded clone; other rows omit it.

TRBJ2-1 | TRBD2 | - | TRBV2 | CASVSGLAGGRDNEQFF | TGTGCCAGCGTATCGGGACTAGCGGGGGGGCGGGACAATGAGCAGTTCTTC
TRBJ2-1 | - | few | TRBV6-5 | CASSYSSGRSNEQFF | TGTGCCAGCAGTTACTCCTCGGGACGGAGCAATGAGCAGTTCTTC
TRBJ2-7 | - | once | TRBV5-1 | CASSLGAGSYEQYF | TGCGCCAGCAGCTTGGGGGCCGGATCCTACGAGCAGTACTTC
TRBJ1-1 | - | few | TRBV19 | CASSIAAGLNTEAFF | TGTGCCAGTAGTATAGCAGCAGGGTTGAACACTGAAGCTTTCTTT
TRBJ2-3 | - | few | TRBV10-1 | CASSDGDTQYF | TGCGCCAGCAGTGATGGGGATACGCAGTATTTT
TRBJ2-1 | - | - | TRBV7-3 | CASSLRGPQLF | TGTGCCAGCAGCTTAAGGGGTCCCCAACTCTTC
TRBJ2-6 | - | - | TRBV5-4 | CASSLYSGTGANVLTF | TGTGCCAGCAGCTTATACTCAGGGACTGGGGCCAACGTCCTGACTTTC
TRBJ2-7 | TRBD2 | - | TRBV5-1 | CASSLGPLAGDAYEQYF | TGCGCCAGCAGCTTGGGACCACTAGCGGGGGACGCCTACGAGCAGTACTTC
TRBJ2-7 | - | - | TRBV21-1 | CASSKASGPDEQYF | TGTGCCAGCAGCAAAGCGAGCGGCCCGGACGAGCAGTACTTC
TRBJ1-3 | TRBD1 | - | TRBV6-1 | CASSDRDRGHTIYF | TGTGCCAGCAGTGACCGGGACAGGGGCCACACCATATATTTT
TRBJ2-7 | TRBD2 | - | TRBV4-2 | CASSHKLLTSGESYEQYF | TGTGCCAGCAGCCATAAGCTTCTGACTAGCGGGGAATCCTACGAGCAGTACTTC
TRBJ1-1 | - | - | TRBV2 | CASSHTPDTEAFF | TGTGCCAGCAGTCATACACCGGACACTGAAGCTTTCTTT
TRBJ1-1 | - | - | TRBV18 | CASSPLTGGMNTEAFF | TGTGCCAGCTCACCACTCACAGGAGGGATGAACACTGAAGCTTTCTTT
TRBJ1-2 | TRBD1 | - | TRBV30 | CAWSLRGRNYGYTF | TGTGCCTGGAGCCTCAGGGGGCGCAACTATGGCTACACCTTC
TRBJ2-7 | TRBD1 | few | TRBV5-4 | CASSWGTGDEQYF | TGTGCCAGCAGCTGGGGGACAGGGGATGAGCAGTACTTC
TRBJ1-6 | TRBD1 | - | TRBV19 | CASRPGQAASPLHF | TGTGCCAGTAGGCCGGGACAGGCGGCTTCACCCCTCCACTTT
TRBJ2-7 | - | once | TRBV21-1 | CASSKGPLGTPGLESEQYF | TGTGCCAGCAGCAAAGGACCCCTTGGAACGCCGGGACTAGAAAGCGAGCAGTACTTC
TRBJ2-2 | - | - | TRBV5-1 | CASSLYSNTGELFF | TGCGCCAGCAGCTTGTACAGTAACACCGGGGAGCTGTTTTTT
TRBJ1-2 | - | - | TRBV9 | CASSVEGYGYTF | TGTGCCAGCAGCGTAGAAGGCTATGGCTACACCTTC
TRBJ1-4 | - | - | TRBV6-6 | CASNSLAEKLFF | TGTGCCAGCAATTCCCTCGCCGAAAAACTGTTTTTT
TRBJ1-4 | - | - | TRBV30 | CAWSEGILNEKLFF | TGTGCCTGGAGTGAAGGGATTTTGAATGAAAAACTGTTTTTT
TRBJ2-7 | - | - | TRBV10-3 | CAISGRQLYEQYF | TGTGCCATCAGTGGTAGACAACTCTACGAGCAGTACTTC
TRBJ2-5 | - | - | TRBV4-2 | CASSQGLVKTQYF | TGTGCCAGCAGCCAGGGATTAGTGAAGACCCAGTACTTC
TRBJ1-1 | TRBD1 | - | TRBV5-5 | CASSPGEGAHTEAFF | TGTGCCAGCAGCCCTGGGGAGGGGGCTCACACTGAAGCTTTCTTT
TRBJ2-5 | - | - | TRBV2 | CASSAGIQETQYF | TGTGCCAGCAGTGCGGGAATCCAAGAGACCCAGTACTTC
TRBJ2-1 | - | - | TRBV6-6 | CASTAVGYNEQFF | TGTGCCAGCACCGCCGTGGGGTACAATGAGCAGTTCTTC
TRBJ2-5 | - | - | TRBV7-9 | CASSLGGVETQYF | TGTGCCAGCAGCTTAGGGGGCGTAGAGACCCAGTACTTC
TRBJ2-2 | - | - | TRBV18 | CASSPGSGRELFF | TGTGCCAGCTCACCAGGGAGTGGCAGGGAGCTGTTTTTT
TRBJ1-2 | - | - | TRBV29-1 | CSVEGVGGGRLGYTF | TGCAGCGTTGAAGGGGTTGGCGGGGGAAGACTTGGCTACACCTTC
TRBJ1-1 | - | - | TRBV6-1 | CASAIREGTEAFF | TGTGCCAGCGCCATCAGGGAGGGCACTGAAGCTTTCTTT
TRBJ2-1 | TRBD2 | - | TRBV4-1 | CASSQAASGGEQFF | TGCGCCAGCAGCCAAGCGGCTAGCGGGGGTGAGCAGTTCTTC
TRBJ2-4 | - | - | TRBV5-8 | CASVFRQPLKNIQYF | TGTGCCAGCGTCTTCAGGCAGCCCCTCAAAAACATTCAGTACTTC
TRBJ2-1 | - | - | TRBV27 | CASSLSSGDDEQFF | TGTGCCAGCAGTTTATCCTCTGGCGACGATGAGCAGTTCTTC
TRBJ1-1 | - | - | TRBV19 | CASSLNQGLNTEAFF | TGTGCCAGTAGCTTAAACCAGGGATTGAACACTGAAGCTTTCTTT
TRBJ1-5 | - | few | TRBV19 | CASKQGVGQPQHF | TGTGCCAGTAAGCAGGGAGTGGGTCAGCCCCAGCATTTT
TRBJ1-2 | - | - | TRBV5-1 | CASSPGEGGYGYTF | TGCGCCAGCAGCCCAGGGGAAGGGGGCTATGGCTACACCTTC
TRBJ2-3 | - | - | TRBV27 | CASSLLPPPTDTQYF | TGTGCCAGCAGTTTACTTCCTCCCCCCACAGATACGCAGTATTTT
TRBJ2-1 | - | - | TRBV7-6 | CASSLGYGANEQFF | TGTGCCAGCAGCTTAGGGTACGGGGCCAATGAGCAGTTCTTC
TRBJ2-5 | TRBD1 | - | TRBV5-1 | CASSLQGARETQYF | TGCGCCAGCAGCTTGCAGGGGGCAAGAGAGACCCAGTACTTC
TRBJ2-7 | - | - | TRBV6-6 | CASSPSRVTYEQYF | TGTGCCAGCAGCCCCAGCAGGGTCACCTACGAGCAGTACTTC
TRBJ2-3 | TRBD1 | - | TRBV5-1 | CASSRTGTGDTDTQYF | TGCGCCAGCAGCCGAACCGGGACAGGGGATACAGATACGCAGTATTTT
TRBJ2-2 | - | - | TRBV6-5 | CASSLGGLYGELFF | TGTGCCAGCAGCCTTGGAGGGCTATACGGGGAGCTGTTTTTT
TRBJ1-6 | TRBD1 | - | TRBV5-1 | CASSPDGQGNSPLHF | TGCGCCAGCAGCCCCGACGGACAGGGGAATTCACCCCTCCACTTT
TRBJ1-1 | - | - | TRBV29-1 | CSVSGNTEAFF | TGCAGCGTTTCCGGAAACACTGAAGCTTTCTTT